A selection of T cell receptor beta chains follows, all from one sample in a study of shared clonotypes between healthy human individuals. Assay: immunoSEQ multiplex PCR; the TCRdb copy retains only in-frame clones and omits some. The profile shows 900,000 to 1,200,000 clones, about 80% of them singletons. The specimen sequenced was memory CD4+ T cells from PBMCs. The source of these receptors is a man aged 18 to 35 in good health. Some clones in this sample may be carry-over from other donors' samples. CDR3s include the opening cysteine and the closing phenylalanine or tryptophan. Fields, in order: V gene, D gene, CDR3 length, clone size, J gene, CDR3 DNA, CDR3 protein. D genes are given only for firm matches. Size values are once, few and many counts, or a class for expanded clones, and some rows have none.

V: TRBV14; D: NA; length: 13; size: NA; J: TRBJ2-5; DNA: TGTGCCAGCAGCCGACTAGAAGGGTGGACCCAGTACTTC; CDR3: CASSRLEGWTQYF
V: TRBV19; D: NA; length: 18; size: NA; J: TRBJ2-5; DNA: TGTGCCAGTAGTCCCAGGGGGCTAGCGGGATCCCGTCAAGAGACCCAGTACTTC; CDR3: CASSPRGLAGSRQETQYF
V: TRBV7-9; D: NA; length: 18; size: NA; J: TRBJ2-7; DNA: TGTGCCAGCGGCCCGGGACGGCTAAAGAGTTCGCGGTCCTACGAGCAGTACTTC; CDR3: CASGPGRLKSSRSYEQYF
V: TRBV11-2; D: TRBD2; length: 17; size: few; J: TRBJ2-2; DNA: TGTGCCAGCAGCTTCCCGGCGGGAGGGGGAAACACCGGGGAGCTGTTTTTT; CDR3: CASSFPAGGGNTGELFF
V: TRBV18; D: TRBD2; length: 15; size: NA; J: TRBJ2-5; DNA: TGTGCCAGCTCACCCATAGCGGGTAGTTATGAGACCCAGTACTTC; CDR3: CASSPIAGSYETQYF
V: TRBV6-1; D: NA; length: 14; size: NA; J: TRBJ1-3; DNA: TGTGCCAGCAGTGAACACGGCAGGCCAAACACCATATATTTT; CDR3: CASSEHGRPNTIYF
V: TRBV5-4; D: NA; length: 13; size: NA; J: TRBJ2-1; DNA: TGTGCCAGCAGCTCTCTCGTTGAGGCTGAGCAGTTCTTC; CDR3: CASSSLVEAEQFF
V: TRBV6-5; D: NA; length: 13; size: once; J: TRBJ2-5; DNA: TGTGCCAGCAGTTACTCAAGGCAAGAGACCCAGTACTTC; CDR3: CASSYSRQETQYF
V: TRBV29-1; D: NA; length: 11; size: NA; J: TRBJ1-2; DNA: TGCAGCGTCTCCGGGCCCGGAGGCTACACCTTC; CDR3: CSVSGPGGYTF
V: TRBV5-3; D: NA; length: 15; size: NA; J: TRBJ1-1; DNA: TGTGCCAGAAGCTCTCAATCTTACAGGTCAGCTGAAGCTTTCTTT; CDR3: CARSSQSYRSAEAFF
V: TRBV19; D: TRBD1; length: 16; size: NA; J: TRBJ2-7; DNA: TGTGCCAGTAGTATAGTATGGGACAGCGTCCCCTACGAGCAGTACTTC; CDR3: CASSIVWDSVPYEQYF
V: TRBV5-4; D: NA; length: 17; size: NA; J: TRBJ2-3; DNA: TGTGCCAGCAGCTTTACGTATAACAGGGATTACACAGATACGCAGTATTTT; CDR3: CASSFTYNRDYTDTQYF
V: TRBV25-1; D: NA; length: 13; size: NA; J: TRBJ2-5; DNA: TGTGCCAGCACTGCGTCAGGGTTGGAGACCCAGTACTTC; CDR3: CASTASGLETQYF
V: TRBV19; D: NA; length: 14; size: NA; J: TRBJ2-5; DNA: TGTGCCAGTAGTATGCAGCGCCAGGGGGAGACCCAGTACTTC; CDR3: CASSMQRQGETQYF
V: TRBV7-2; D: NA; length: 14; size: NA; J: TRBJ1-2; DNA: TGTGCCAGCAGCTTAACAGGGTTAGAGTATGGCTACACCTTC; CDR3: CASSLTGLEYGYTF
V: TRBV5-6; D: TRBD2; length: 15; size: NA; J: TRBJ2-7; DNA: TGTGCCAGCAGCCCTTCTAGCGGGAGTCGGTACGAGCAGTACTTC; CDR3: CASSPSSGSRYEQYF
V: TRBV7-9; D: TRBD2; length: 18; size: NA; J: TRBJ2-7; DNA: TGTGCCAGCAGCTTAAGGAATCGGGCGGGAGGTTTATACCACGAGCAGTACTTC; CDR3: CASSLRNRAGGLYHEQYF
V: TRBV4-1; D: NA; length: 15; size: NA; J: TRBJ2-7; DNA: TGCGCCAGCAGCCAAGATGGGCGTCTGGGTAGCGAGCAGTACTTC; CDR3: CASSQDGRLGSEQYF
V: TRBV27; D: NA; length: 16; size: NA; J: TRBJ1-5; DNA: TGTGCCAGCAGTTTCATGGGCAGGGGACGGGATCAGCCCCAGCATTTT; CDR3: CASSFMGRGRDQPQHF
V: TRBV2; D: NA; length: 14; size: NA; J: TRBJ1-3; DNA: TGTGCCAGCAGATTGGGGCTCTCTGGAAACACCATATATTTT; CDR3: CASRLGLSGNTIYF
V: TRBV7-2; D: NA; length: 14; size: NA; J: TRBJ2-5; DNA: TGTGCCAGCAGCCGGGGCCCTCAGGTGGAGACCCAGTACTTC; CDR3: CASSRGPQVETQYF
V: TRBV19; D: TRBD1; length: 16; size: NA; J: TRBJ1-1; DNA: TGTGCCAGTAGCAATCTACAGGGGGCAGGGAACACTGAAGCTTTCTTT; CDR3: CASSNLQGAGNTEAFF
V: TRBV6-5; D: NA; length: 14; size: NA; J: TRBJ1-4; DNA: TGTGCCAGCAGTTTTAGGGTCCTAAATGAAAAACTGTTTTTT; CDR3: CASSFRVLNEKLFF
V: TRBV28; D: TRBD1; length: 15; size: NA; J: TRBJ2-4; DNA: TGTGCCAGCAGTTTCAGCAGGGGGTCCAAAAACATTCAGTACTTC; CDR3: CASSFSRGSKNIQYF
V: TRBV6-6; D: NA; length: 15; size: NA; J: TRBJ2-7; DNA: TGTGCCAGCAGGGCCCTTCCCGGGAGCTCCTACGAGCAGTACTTC; CDR3: CASRALPGSSYEQYF
V: TRBV6-1; D: NA; length: 15; size: NA; J: TRBJ2-2; DNA: TGTGCCAGCAGTGAACTCAGGCACCTTAGCGGGGAGCTGTTTTTT; CDR3: CASSELRHLSGELFF
V: TRBV30; D: NA; length: 12; size: NA; J: TRBJ2-5; DNA: TGTGCCTGGAGTCTGACGGGGGAGACCCAGTACTTC; CDR3: CAWSLTGETQYF
V: TRBV19; D: TRBD1; length: 14; size: few; J: TRBJ2-7; DNA: TGTGCCAGTAGAAGGACAGGCCCATCCTACGAGCAGTACTTC; CDR3: CASRRTGPSYEQYF
V: TRBV6-1; D: NA; length: 13; size: NA; J: TRBJ1-1; DNA: TGTGCCAGCAGTGAATATGGTTCCACTGAAGCTTTCTTT; CDR3: CASSEYGSTEAFF
V: TRBV28; D: NA; length: 14; size: NA; J: TRBJ1-2; DNA: TGTGCCAGCAGTCTGCTCGGACCGAACTATGGCTACACCTTC; CDR3: CASSLLGPNYGYTF
V: TRBV7-9; D: TRBD1; length: 15; size: NA; J: TRBJ2-3; DNA: TGTGCCAGCAGCACAGACAGGGGTCGCACAGATACGCAGTATTTT; CDR3: CASSTDRGRTDTQYF
V: TRBV6-5; D: NA; length: 12; size: once; J: TRBJ2-1; DNA: TGTGCCAGCATCACCTCCACGGTTGAGCAGTTCTTC; CDR3: CASITSTVEQFF
V: TRBV5-6; D: TRBD2; length: 15; size: once; J: TRBJ2-1; DNA: TGTGCCAGCAGCCAGGGACTAGAAAACTACAATGAGCAGTTCTTC; CDR3: CASSQGLENYNEQFF
V: TRBV9; D: NA; length: 13; size: NA; J: TRBJ2-2; DNA: TGTGCCAGCAGCGTAGTACCGGGCGGGGAGCTGTTTTTT; CDR3: CASSVVPGGELFF
V: TRBV7-6; D: TRBD1; length: 15; size: NA; J: TRBJ2-5; DNA: TGTGCCAGCAGCTTCGGGACAGGGGGTGAAGAGACCCAGTACTTC; CDR3: CASSFGTGGEETQYF
V: TRBV7-3; D: NA; length: 16; size: NA; J: TRBJ2-2; DNA: TGTGCCAGCAGCTTTCGACATCCCAGGGATGCCGGGGAGCTGTTTTTT; CDR3: CASSFRHPRDAGELFF
V: TRBV25-1; D: NA; length: 15; size: once; J: TRBJ1-5; DNA: TGTGCCAGCAGTGAATCGACAACCGCCAATCAGCCCCAGCATTTT; CDR3: CASSESTTANQPQHF
V: TRBV28; D: TRBD2; length: 15; size: NA; J: TRBJ2-2; DNA: TGTGCCAGCAGGCCGGGAGGCTCGAACACCGGGGAGCTGTTTTTT; CDR3: CASRPGGSNTGELFF
V: TRBV4-1; D: TRBD2; length: 16; size: NA; J: TRBJ2-1; DNA: TGCGCCAGCAGCCATCCCGGACTAGCGGGAGGGTATGAGCAGTTCTTC; CDR3: CASSHPGLAGGYEQFF
V: TRBV10-3; D: NA; length: 15; size: NA; J: TRBJ2-5; DNA: TGTGCCATCAGGTCACAGGGATGGGGACAAGAGACCCAGTACTTC; CDR3: CAIRSQGWGQETQYF
V: TRBV5-1; D: NA; length: 15; size: many; J: TRBJ2-1; DNA: TGCGCCAGCAGCGGAGCTAGCAGCTCCTACAATGAGCAGTTCTTC; CDR3: CASSGASSSYNEQFF
V: TRBV5-1; D: NA; length: 15; size: NA; J: TRBJ2-1; DNA: TGCGCCAGCAGCTTGGAGAACCTATCCTACAATGAGCAGTTCTTC; CDR3: CASSLENLSYNEQFF
V: TRBV5-1; D: TRBD2; length: 17; size: NA; J: TRBJ2-5; DNA: TGCGCCAGCAGCTTGGGACTAGCGGGGACCATACAAGAGACCCAGTACTTC; CDR3: CASSLGLAGTIQETQYF
V: TRBV19; D: NA; length: 16; size: NA; J: TRBJ2-2; DNA: TGTGCCAGTAGTATTCCCAACCCCTCCGGGCCCGGGGAGCTGTTTTTT; CDR3: CASSIPNPSGPGELFF
V: TRBV5-4; D: NA; length: 13; size: NA; J: TRBJ2-7; DNA: TGTGCCAGCAGCTTCTACAGGGACCACGAGCAGTACTTC; CDR3: CASSFYRDHEQYF
V: TRBV28; D: NA; length: 13; size: NA; J: TRBJ2-4; DNA: TGTGCCAGCAGATTAGCGTCTGGGAACATTCAGTACTTC; CDR3: CASRLASGNIQYF
V: TRBV6-1; D: NA; length: 16; size: many; J: TRBJ1-5; DNA: TGTGCCAGCAGTGAAGGCGGGGGGTATAGCAATCAGCCCCAGCATTTT; CDR3: CASSEGGGYSNQPQHF
V: TRBV7-9; D: NA; length: 17; size: NA; J: TRBJ2-1; DNA: TGTGCCAGCAGCTTAGGAATGGGAAGAAGAGCATACAATGAGCAGTTCTTC; CDR3: CASSLGMGRRAYNEQFF
V: TRBV5-1; D: NA; length: 12; size: NA; J: TRBJ2-5; DNA: TGCGCCAGCAGCTTGGGGCCCGGGGCCCAGTACTTC; CDR3: CASSLGPGAQYF
V: TRBV27; D: NA; length: 14; size: NA; J: TRBJ2-7; DNA: TGTGCCAGCAGTCCCCGGGACCAGACCTACGAGCAGTACTTC; CDR3: CASSPRDQTYEQYF
V: TRBV14; D: NA; length: 15; size: NA; J: TRBJ2-7; DNA: TGTGCCAGCAGCCAAGAATCATACAGCTCCTACGAGCAGTACTTC; CDR3: CASSQESYSSYEQYF
V: TRBV2; D: NA; length: 11; size: NA; J: TRBJ2-7; DNA: TGTGCCAGCAATCGCGGCTACGAGCAGTACTTC; CDR3: CASNRGYEQYF
V: TRBV4-1; D: NA; length: 16; size: NA; J: TRBJ2-5; DNA: TGCGCCAGCAGCCCTCTTCCGGGGCTTACCAGGGAGACCCAGTACTTC; CDR3: CASSPLPGLTRETQYF
V: TRBV10-1; D: NA; length: 14; size: NA; J: TRBJ1-2; DNA: TGCGCCAGCAGTGAGTCCGATCGACCAGGGACCGCCACCTTC; CDR3: CASSESDRPGTATF
V: TRBV5-1; D: NA; length: 16; size: NA; J: TRBJ1-2; DNA: TGCGCCAGCAGCTTGGGCAGGCTAGAGGGCGGCTATGGCTACACCTTC; CDR3: CASSLGRLEGGYGYTF
V: TRBV6-5; D: TRBD1; length: 15; size: NA; J: TRBJ2-7; DNA: TGTGCCAGCTATAAGATCGACAGGGGGCAGGACGAGCAGTACTTC; CDR3: CASYKIDRGQDEQYF
V: TRBV7-7; D: NA; length: 13; size: NA; J: TRBJ2-1; DNA: TGTGCCAGCAGCTTAGGGGGCCGGGGTGAGCAGTTCTTC; CDR3: CASSLGGRGEQFF
V: TRBV7-6; D: NA; length: 15; size: NA; J: TRBJ2-5; DNA: TGTGCCAGCAGCTTACTAACCGGGAGTGGCGAGACCCAGTACTTC; CDR3: CASSLLTGSGETQYF
V: TRBV30; D: NA; length: 13; size: NA; J: TRBJ2-7; DNA: TGTGCCTGGAGGACAACGGGGTCCTACGAGCAGTACTTC; CDR3: CAWRTTGSYEQYF
V: TRBV5-6; D: NA; length: 12; size: NA; J: TRBJ2-7; DNA: TGTGCCAGCAGTCGAAGTTACGGCGAGCAGTACTTC; CDR3: CASSRSYGEQYF